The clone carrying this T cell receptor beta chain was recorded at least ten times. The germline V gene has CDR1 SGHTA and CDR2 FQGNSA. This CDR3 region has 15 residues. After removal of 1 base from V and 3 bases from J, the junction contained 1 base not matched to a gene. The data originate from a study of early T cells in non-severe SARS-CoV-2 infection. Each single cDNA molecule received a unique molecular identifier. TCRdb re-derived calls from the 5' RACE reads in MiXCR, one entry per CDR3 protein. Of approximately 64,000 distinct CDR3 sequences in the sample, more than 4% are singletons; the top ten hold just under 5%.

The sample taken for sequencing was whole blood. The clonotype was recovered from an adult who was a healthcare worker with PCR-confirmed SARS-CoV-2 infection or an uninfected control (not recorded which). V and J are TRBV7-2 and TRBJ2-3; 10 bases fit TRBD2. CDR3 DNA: TGTGCCAGCAGCTTAGATAGCGGGAGGACAGATACGCAGTATTTT. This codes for CASSLDSGRTDTQYF. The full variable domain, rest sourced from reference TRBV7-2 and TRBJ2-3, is GAGVSQSPSNKVTEKGKDVELRCDPISGHTALYWYRQSLGQGLEFLIYFQGNSAPDKSGLPSDRFSAERTGGSVSTLTIQRTQQEDSAVYLCASSLDSGRTDTQYFGPGTRLTVL.